This T cell receptor (beta chain) is from a study of T-cell reconstitution after alpha-beta-depleted transplantation in children. Broader study findings: Some patients owed their high day-60 TCRbeta diversity to surviving recipient T cells and thymic progenitors. Fresh T-cell production supplied most of the T-cell counts and diversity seen one year after transplant.

Only a few counts were recorded for this clonotype. Its antigen is as yet unknown. V gave up 1 base and J gave up 1 base, with 13 bases separating them. The CDR3 is 16 residues long. Germline V CDR1 and CDR2: SGHKS, YYEKEE (reference sequence). Molecular barcoding with unique molecular identifiers was used for the TCRbeta library. TCRdb fed the PCR reads into MiXCR, producing one record per CDR3 protein. Of about 580,000 distinct CDR3 sequences in the sample, roughly 24% were seen once. This receptor was taken from a boy in the first two years of life who had a stem cell transplant for acute myeloid leukemia, so the T cells may come from the graft donor. V is TRBV5-5 and J is TRBJ2-3; D not resolved. Sequencing used PBMCs, mostly from graft donor cells, obtained 360 days after TCRalphabeta/CD19-depleted stem cell transplant. The CDR3 region has the DNA TGTGCCAGCAGCTTGCGCAACTCTTGGCGCACAGATACGCAGTATTTT. Its translation is CASSLRNSWRTDTQYF.